These 10 T cell receptor beta chains originate from one sample sequenced in a study of tumor-infiltrating lymphocytes in primary liver carcinoma. The template, roughly 0.45 ug total RNA, yielded TCR beta cDNA made with a constant-region primer. Amplification in three nested multiplex PCR rounds with slightly modified ARM-PCR gave rise to TCR beta libraries. Forward primers for TRBV1-TRBV30 and a C-beta reverse primer served the first two PCR rounds, at 10 cycles each. TCRdb independently ran MiXCR on the multiplex PCR reads; one entry per CDR3 protein. Here the sample spans hundreds of thousands of distinct CDR3 sequences, roughly 60% being singletons. Blood RNA was derived from unsorted whole blood, and germline DNA was extracted too. The sequenced sample was peripheral blood. These receptors came from a middle-aged man with primary liver carcinoma and hepatitis B virus infection.

This clonotype has at least ten counts. This chain links TRBV4-1 with TRBJ1-1; unclear D gene. Trimming shortened V by 2 bases and J by 11 bases, and 12 bases separated the two germline ends. From germline, CDR1 is MGHRA and CDR2 YSYEKL. This CDR3 is 12 amino acids long. The CDR3 bases are TGCGCCAGCAGCCAACCTACCGGCGGGGCTTTCTTT. The encoded protein is CASSQPTGGAFF.

The V gene is TRBV30, the J gene TRBJ1-5; TRBD1 might be the D (5 bases). CDR1 and CDR2 (germline): GTSNPN, SVGIG (reference sequence). CDR3 length: 13 amino acids. V lost 0 bases to trimming and J lost 3 bases, with 6 bases between them. The DNA for the CDR3 is TGTGCCTGGAGTGTACAGGCCAATCAGCCCCAGCATTTT. It yields the protein CAWSVQANQPQHF.

Of note for this clonotype: A single base separates this from a much larger clone, so it may be a read error. The gene calls are TRBV6-1 and TRBJ2-5; TRBD1 matches 8 bases. V lost 4 bases to trimming and J lost 3 bases; unmatched junction nucleotides: 4. This CDR3 has 14 amino acids. Per germline, CDR1 MNHNS and CDR2 SASEGT. CDR3 residues: CASSGWDRKETQYF. For the CDR3, the DNA is TGTGCCAGCAGTGGCTGGGACAGGAAAGAGACCCAGTACTTC.

Notes on this clonotype: A clone one base away is much larger, so this may be a read error. This rearrangement joins TRBV29-1 to TRBJ1-4; D gene unclear. This CDR3 contains 12 residues. Trimming took 2 bases from V and 6 from J, leaving 7 bases between them. CDR1 SQVTM and CDR2 ANQGSEA come from the germline V gene. The CDR3 is CSVESTDEKLFF. In DNA form, the CDR3 reads TGCAGCGTTGAATCCACTGATGAAAAACTGTTTTTT.

Regarding this clonotype: The junction differs from germline at one of its ends, possibly a read error. The V and J genes are TRBV12-3 or TRBV12-4 and TRBJ2-2; either TRBD1 or TRBD2 may fit D (5 bases each). This CDR3 region has 14 residues. The CDR3 DNA sequence: TGTGCCAGCATGGGGACCAGAGACACCGGGGATCTGTTTTTT. Protein product: CASMGTRDTGDLFF.

As for this clonotype: A junction end diverges from the germline sequence, so it may reflect a read error. The J gene is TRBJ2-7, the V gene TRBV11-2; D might be TRBD2 (5 bases). The CDR3 consists of 13 residues. Germline V CDR1 and CDR2: SGHAT, FQNNGV. CDR3 amino acids: CASTLIPGYEQYF. The CDR3 DNA reads as TGTGCCAGCACCTTAATTCCGGGATACGAGCAGTACTTC. The full variable domain, its missing parts supplied by reference TRBV11-2 and TRBJ2-7, is EAGVAQSPRYKIIEKRQSVAFWCNPISGHATLYWYQQILGQGPKLLIQFQNNGVVDDSQLPKDRFSAERLKGVDSTLKIQPAKLEDSAVYLCASTLIPGYEQYFGPGTRLTVT.

V is TRBV10-1 and J is TRBJ2-2; D unresolved. Deletions cut 9 bases from V and 1 base from J, with 12 bases between. Germline V CDR1 and CDR2: WNHNN, SYGVQD (reference sequence). The CDR3 spans 14 residues. The CDR3 spells CASKCSQNTGELFF. The CDR3 nucleotides are TGCGCCAGTAAATGCAGCCAGAACACCGGGGAGCTGTTTTTT.

For this clonotype: The junction shows a germline mismatch at one end, possibly a read error. The V gene is TRBV5-1, the J gene TRBJ1-2; weak D call: TRBD1 (5 bases). The CDR3 is 13 amino acids. The germline CDR1 and CDR2 sequences are SGHRS and YFSETQ. This chain's CDR3 is CVSSFDSYYGYTF. CDR3 nucleotides: TGCGTCAGCAGCTTCGACAGTTACTATGGCTACACCTTC.

At least ten counts were recorded for this clonotype. The CDR3 region is CSVMDTQRAYNEQFF. Here the CDR3 DNA reads TGCAGCGTTATGGACACCCAGAGGGCCTACAATGAGCAGTTCTTC. The V call is TRBV29-1, the J call TRBJ2-1; D assignment may be TRBD1 or TRBD2 (5 bases each). This CDR3 has 15 residues. Germline V gene data show CDR1 as SQVTM and CDR2 as ANQGSEA. Between the trimmed V and J ends, which lost 5 bases and 2 bases, there was a span of 16 bases.

This clonotype was picked up one time. Since a much larger clone is just one base distant, this may be a read error. This chain links TRBV6-2 or TRBV6-3 with TRBJ2-5, with TRBD1 as a possible D gene (5 bases). CDR1 MNHEY and CDR2 SVGEGT come from the germline V gene. The CDR3 length is 15 residues. Here the CDR3 reads CASRYGQGKVETQYF. The CDR3 DNA sequence: TGTGCCAGCCGTTACGGGCAGGGAAAAGTGGAGACCCAGTACTTC.